This is a list of T cell receptor beta chains from one sample in a study of PD-1 blockade in classical Hodgkin lymphoma. Here immunoSEQ multiplex PCR was the method, and the copy in TCRdb shows in-frame clones only, minus some. The sample shows around 21,000 clones, approximately 69% of them seen only once. The sample was peripheral blood mononuclear cells (PBMCs), taken at baseline. These TCRs come from a human donor with classical Hodgkin lymphoma. Each CDR3 is given with its conserved first and last residue. Each record gives: V gene, clone size, CDR3 length, J gene, D gene, CDR3 DNA, CDR3 protein. The D gene is left open where the match is weak. Size is omitted from some rows. Given values are once, few, many or a class for expanded clones.

>TRBV6-5|NA|14|TRBJ1-1|NA
TGTGCCAGCAGTTCGTACAGGCTGAACACTGAAGCTTTCTTT
CASSSYRLNTEAFF
>TRBV30|many|13|TRBJ1-2|NA
TGTGCCTGGAGCGGGACGTTCCTCTATGGCTACACCTTC
CAWSGTFLYGYTF
>TRBV4-3|NA|16|TRBJ1-3|NA
TGCGCCAGCAGCCAAGGGGCAGTAACATCTGGAAACACCATATATTTT
CASSQGAVTSGNTIYF
>TRBV28|NA|17|TRBJ2-3|NA
TGTGCCATCCTTACAGGGTTAAATCTGATTATCACAGATACGCAGTATTTT
CAILTGLNLIITDTQYF
>TRBV5-1|NA|15|TRBJ1-1|NA
TGCGCCAGCAGCTTAATTGGAGATAAGAACACTGAAGCTTTCTTT
CASSLIGDKNTEAFF
>TRBV15|NA|13|TRBJ1-2|NA
TGTGCCACCAGCAGACAGGAAAACTATGGCTACACCTTC
CATSRQENYGYTF
>TRBV4-1|few|15|TRBJ2-7|NA
TGCGCCAGCAGCCAAGGTCCCTTAACCTCCTACGAGCAGTACTTC
CASSQGPLTSYEQYF
>TRBV25-1|NA|13|TRBJ1-3|NA
TGTGCCAGCAGTGAATTACACTGGGGAACCATATATTTT
CASSELHWGTIYF
>TRBV6-5|NA|13|TRBJ1-2|TRBD1
TGTGCCATATCCCGACAGGGCAAATCTGGCTACACCTTC
CAISRQGKSGYTF
>TRBV9|NA|17|TRBJ2-1|NA
TGTGCCAGCAGCCGCACGCTTAGCGTTAACTCCTACAATGAGCAGTTCTTC
CASSRTLSVNSYNEQFF
>TRBV7-2|NA|13|TRBJ2-7|NA
TGTGCCAGCAGCTCGGGACGGATCTACGAGCAGTACTTC
CASSSGRIYEQYF
>TRBV9|NA|18|TRBJ1-4|TRBD1
TGTGCCAGCAGCGCCACCAGGACAGGGGGCTCAACTAATGAAAAACTGTTTTTT
CASSATRTGGSTNEKLFF
>TRBV19|NA|15|TRBJ2-3|NA
TGTGCCAGTAGTATAGTCCAGGGGGAGGCAGATACGCAGTATTTT
CASSIVQGEADTQYF
>TRBV7-6|NA|18|TRBJ2-5|TRBD2
TGTGCCAGCAGCTTAGCGGTTTCGTCGGGAGGGGGGGGAGAGACCCAGTACTTC
CASSLAVSSGGGGETQYF
>TRBV27|NA|14|TRBJ1-1|TRBD1
TGTGCCAGCAGTTTTCGTGGACAGGGGAAACAAGCTTTCTTT
CASSFRGQGKQAFF
>TRBV2|NA|16|TRBJ2-2|NA
TGTGCCAGCAGTGAAACCCAGCTTTTAAACACCGGGGAGCTGTTTTTT
CASSETQLLNTGELFF
>TRBV6-1|NA|11|TRBJ2-4|NA
TGTGCCAGCAGTTACGGAGACAGGATACACTTC
CASSYGDRIHF
>TRBV30|NA|14|TRBJ1-5|NA
TGTGCCTGGAGTCATGGACGGGACAATCAGCCCCAGCATTTT
CAWSHGRDNQPQHF
>TRBV10-3|NA|14|TRBJ1-5|NA
TGTGCCATCAGCGGGGCGGAAGGCAATCAGCCCCAGCATTTT
CAISGAEGNQPQHF
>TRBV28|NA|14|TRBJ1-3|TRBD1
TGTGCCAGCAGTTTGTCACAGGGGAGTGACACCATATATTTT
CASSLSQGSDTIYF
>TRBV6-9|NA|13|TRBJ2-7|NA
TGTGCCAGCAGCTTCCGGGGGGCGAACGAGCAGTACTTC
CASSFRGANEQYF
>TRBV28|few|13|TRBJ2-2|NA
TGTGCCAGCAGTTTGGGGCACACCGGGGAGCTGTTTTTT
CASSLGHTGELFF
>TRBV7-9|NA|16|TRBJ2-3|NA
TGTGCCAGCAGCTTAATCGTCCCGCCCGGCGCAGATACGCAGTATTTT
CASSLIVPPGADTQYF
>TRBV30|NA|17|TRBJ1-6|NA
TGTGCCTGGAGCATCACAGGGCTTACCGGGTATAATTCACCCCTCCACTTT
CAWSITGLTGYNSPLHF
>TRBV5-6|NA|13|TRBJ2-7|NA
TGTGCCAGCAGACACCCGGACAGCTACGAGCAGTACTTC
CASRHPDSYEQYF
>TRBV6-6|NA|15|TRBJ2-3|NA
TGTGCCAGCAGTTACAAGCGGACTCGCACAGATACGCAGTATTTT
CASSYKRTRTDTQYF
>TRBV30|NA|13|TRBJ2-6|NA
TGTGCCCATAGAAGACCTGGGGCCAACGTCCTGACTTTC
CAHRRPGANVLTF
>TRBV7-9|NA|13|TRBJ1-5|NA
TGTGCCAGCAGCTTAGGACCCAATCAGCCCCAGCATTTT
CASSLGPNQPQHF
>TRBV6-6|NA|13|TRBJ2-3|NA
TGTGCCAGCGCGCGTTTGGAGGCAGATACGCAGTATTTT
CASARLEADTQYF
>TRBV28|few|13|TRBJ2-7|NA
TGTGCCAGCAGTCCGACAGCCACCTACGAGCAGTACTTC
CASSPTATYEQYF
>TRBV5-1|NA|14|TRBJ2-5|TRBD1
TGCGCCAGCAGCATCACAGGGGGCCAAGAGACCCAGTACTTC
CASSITGGQETQYF
>TRBV5-5|once|14|TRBJ2-7|NA
TGTGCCAGCAGCTTGGAGGGACTCACATACGAGCAGTACTTC
CASSLEGLTYEQYF
>TRBV30|once|13|TRBJ1-1|NA
TGTGCCTTCGCCCGGGGTTTGAACACTGAAGCTTTCTTT
CAFARGLNTEAFF
>TRBV9|NA|14|TRBJ1-4|NA
TGTGCCAGCAGCGTAGGAGGGGGAGGCGAAAAACTGTTTTTT
CASSVGGGGEKLFF
>TRBV13|NA|13|TRBJ2-5|TRBD1
TGTGCCAGCAGCCCGGGACAGGGAGGGACCCAGTACTTC
CASSPGQGGTQYF
>TRBV5-1|NA|15|TRBJ1-6|NA
TGCGCCAGCAGCTTGGATGAACAGAATAATTCACCCCTCCACTTT
CASSLDEQNNSPLHF
>TRBV7-9|NA|14|TRBJ2-2|NA
TGTGCCAGCCCTGGGACGAAGGGGGCCGGGGAGCTGTTTTTT
CASPGTKGAGELFF
>TRBV5-1|once|11|TRBJ2-7|NA
TGCGCCAGCAGCTCGTCCGGAAAGCAGTACTTC
CASSSSGKQYF
>TRBV4-2|NA|15|TRBJ2-7|TRBD2
TGTGCCAGCAGCCAAGAAGGACTAGTAGGAAATGAGCAGTACTTC
CASSQEGLVGNEQYF
>TRBV9|NA|15|TRBJ1-3|TRBD1
TGTGCCAGCAGCGTACAGGGGGCGAGTGGAAACACCATATATTTT
CASSVQGASGNTIYF
>TRBV4-3|few|14|TRBJ1-5|NA
TGCGCCAGCAGCCAAGAAAGGGGAGGTCAGCCCCAGCATTTT
CASSQERGGQPQHF
>TRBV18|NA|13|TRBJ1-2|TRBD1
TGTGCCAGCTCGCCTCAGACAGGGGACACTTGCACCTTC
CASSPQTGDTCTF
>TRBV18|few|18|TRBJ1-6|NA
TGTGCCAGCTCACCTGGGAGGATGGAAGACAGAACGAATTCACCCCTCCACTTT
CASSPGRMEDRTNSPLHF
>TRBV5-1|few|16|TRBJ2-1|TRBD2
TGCGCCAGCAGCACCGGTAGCGGGAGAAGTAGTAATGAGCAGTTCTTC
CASSTGSGRSSNEQFF
>TRBV18|few|13|TRBJ1-6|NA
TGTGCCAGCTCCTCCTCCTATAATTCACCCCTCCACTTT
CASSSSYNSPLHF
>TRBV5-6|hyperexpanded|14|TRBJ1-2|TRBD1
TGTGCCAGCAGCTTGGTAACAGGGGTTCATGGCTACACCTTC
CASSLVTGVHGYTF